This T cell receptor beta chain is drawn from a study of spatial heterogeneity in lung cancer. The time point is: sample taken at primary tumor resection. From tumor, nontumor lung or frozen PBMC, whole RNA was taken unsorted for sequencing. This clonotype was seen ten or more times. Its specificity is unknown. TCRdb reprocessed the 5' RACE reads with MiXCR, giving one entry per CDR3 protein. The top ten clones hold roughly 30% of a sample with 20,000 to 25,000 distinct CDR3 sequences, approximately 16% of them seen once. Study results and limitations: How many expanded intratumoral alpha and beta TCRs were present tracked the tumor mutation count, which was a count of nonsynonymous mutations.

This sequence was found in a female donor with early-stage non-small cell lung cancer. The material was lung tumor tissue, obtained at surgery.

The CDR3 DNA reads TGTGCCAGCAGCTTAATTTTTATAGCGGCTCTGCAAGAGACCCAGTACTTC. Protein sequence: CASSLIFIAALQETQYF. The genes are TRBV11-3 and TRBJ2-5; perhaps TRBD2 as D (6 bases). V was clipped by 2 bases and J by 2 bases, with 18 bases between them. Germline assignment: CDR1 SGHNT and CDR2 YENEEA. This CDR3 is built from 17 residues.